The clone carrying this TCR beta chain was seen a handful of times. What it binds is unknown. These data are taken from a study of naive and memory T cell subsets. General observations from the study: The RNA method is potentially sensitive to activation and differentiation changes.

Alpha and beta constant region primers primed reverse transcription for blood and skin samples. Ligated cDNA underwent four rounds of PCR with nested alpha and beta constant region primers and SP2. One entry per CDR3 protein results from TCRdb running MiXCR on the 5' RACE reads. The data contain approximately 27,000 distinct CDR3 sequences, less than 25% of them singletons. Whole blood, 2 to 2.5 ml, came from adult healthy volunteers. A UMI-containing oligonucleotide was joined by 3' ligation to the TCR cDNA template. Input was roughly 1 to 1,100 ng of DNase-treated total RNA without cell sorting. Per germline, CDR1 SQVTM and CDR2 ANQGSEA. Trimming took off 7 bases at V and 0 bases at J, with 6 bases between the two ends. The CDR3 has 11 amino acids.

This receptor was obtained from a female donor in good health. The V and J genes are TRBV29-1 and TRBJ1-1; D unclear. The CDR3 nucleotides read TGCAGCGGAGTTGTGAACACTGAAGCTTTCTTT. Translating gives CSGVVNTEAFF.